Listed here is a single TCR beta chain. The sample is drawn from a study of T cells after somatic rescue of genetic block. Germline V lookup: CDR1 SEHNR, CDR2 FQNEAQ (reference sequence). This CDR3 has 15 amino acids. The V and J ends lost 6 bases and 5 bases, in that order; junction bases with no gene match: 8. Sequencing was performed with immunoSEQ multiplex PCR; in TCRdb, only in-frame clones are kept and a portion is missing. The sample contains thousands of clones, over 70% of which appear only once. The specimen was peripheral blood mononuclear cells (PBMCs). The receptor's source is a boy aged 5-17 years. V usage is TRBV7-9 and J usage is TRBJ1-5; 9 bases agree with TRBD1. CDR3 region: CASSLAGTGYQPQHF. In nucleotides, the CDR3 is TGTGCCAGCAGTCTTGCTGGGACAGGGTATCAGCCCCAGCATTTT.